This TCR beta chain comes out of a study of blood T cell repertoires in COVID-19. Study details: Sources were T cells, B-cell-depleted T cells, or PBMCs; the material itself was cDNA or gDNA.

TCRdb's copy holds only in-frame clones and misses some; the assay was immunoSEQ multiplex PCR. The sample records nearly 100,000 clones, less than 85% being singletons. The CDR3 sequence is 16 residues long. V was trimmed by 2 bases and J by 5 bases, leaving 18 bases between them. Germline CDR1 and CDR2: MDHEN and SYDVKM. Source material: peripheral blood. This clonotype originated in a woman aged 55-70 years with acute or convalescent COVID-19. V usage is TRBV28 and J usage is TRBJ1-2; possible D gene TRBD1, 6 bases. Here the CDR3 DNA reads TGTGCCAGCAGTTTAGGTACAGGGCGGAACGAGTATGGCTACACCTTC. Amino acid sequence: CASSLGTGRNEYGYTF.